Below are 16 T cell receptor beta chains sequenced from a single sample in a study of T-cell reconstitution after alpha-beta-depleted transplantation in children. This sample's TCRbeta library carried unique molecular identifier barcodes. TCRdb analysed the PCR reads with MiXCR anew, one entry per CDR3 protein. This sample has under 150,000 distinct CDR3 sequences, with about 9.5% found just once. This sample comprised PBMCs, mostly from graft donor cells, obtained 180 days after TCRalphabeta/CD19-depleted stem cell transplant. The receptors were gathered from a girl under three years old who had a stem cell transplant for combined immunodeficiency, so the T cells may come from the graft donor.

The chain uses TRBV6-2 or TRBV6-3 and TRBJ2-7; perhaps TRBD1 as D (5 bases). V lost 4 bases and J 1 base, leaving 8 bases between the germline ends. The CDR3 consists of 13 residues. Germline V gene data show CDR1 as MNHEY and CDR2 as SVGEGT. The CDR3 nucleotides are TGTGCCAGCAGTTTCTACAGGTCCTACGAGCAGTACTTC. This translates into CASSFYRSYEQYF.

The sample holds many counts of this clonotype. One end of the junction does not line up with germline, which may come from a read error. The CDR3 loop is CSVRPGLLSYEQYF. The CDR3, as DNA: TGCAGTGTTAGACCGGGACTGTTGTCCTACGAGCAGTACTTC. The chain joins TRBV20-1 to TRBJ2-7; a weak D match, TRBD2 (6 bases). Germline lookup yields CDR1 DFQATT and CDR2 SNEGSKA (reference sequence). The CDR3 runs 14 residues.

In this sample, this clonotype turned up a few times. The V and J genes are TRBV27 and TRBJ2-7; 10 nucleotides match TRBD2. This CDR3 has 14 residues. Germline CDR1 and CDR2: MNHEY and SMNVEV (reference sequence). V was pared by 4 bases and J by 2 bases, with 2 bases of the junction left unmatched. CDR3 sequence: CASSSSGRAYEQYF. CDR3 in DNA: TGTGCCAGCAGTTCCAGCGGGAGGGCCTACGAGCAGTACTTC.

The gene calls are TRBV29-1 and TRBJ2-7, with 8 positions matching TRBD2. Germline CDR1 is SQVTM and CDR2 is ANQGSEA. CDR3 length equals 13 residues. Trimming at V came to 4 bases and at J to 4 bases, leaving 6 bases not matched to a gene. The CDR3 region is CSVGVAGRYEQYF. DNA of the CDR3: TGCAGCGTTGGGGTAGCGGGAAGGTACGAGCAGTACTTC.

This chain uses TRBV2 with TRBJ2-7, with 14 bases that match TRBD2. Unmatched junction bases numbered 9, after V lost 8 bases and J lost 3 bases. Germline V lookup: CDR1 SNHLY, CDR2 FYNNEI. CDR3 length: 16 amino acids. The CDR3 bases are TGTGCCAGCGTACCGGGACTAGCGGGAGCACGCTACGAGCAGTACTTC. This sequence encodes CASVPGLAGARYEQYF. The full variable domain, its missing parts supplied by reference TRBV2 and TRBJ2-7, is EPEVTQTPSHQVTQMGQEVILRCVPISNHLYFYWYRQILGQKVEFLVSFYNNEISEKSEIFDDQFSVERPDGSNFTLKIRSTKLEDSAMYFCASVPGLAGARYEQYFGPGTRLTVT.

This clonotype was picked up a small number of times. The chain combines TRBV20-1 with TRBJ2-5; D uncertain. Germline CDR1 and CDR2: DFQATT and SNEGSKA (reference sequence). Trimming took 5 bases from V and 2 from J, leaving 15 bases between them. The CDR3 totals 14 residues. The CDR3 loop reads CSAPWVFGQETQYF. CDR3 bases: TGCAGTGCTCCCTGGGTGTTTGGGCAAGAGACCCAGTACTTC.

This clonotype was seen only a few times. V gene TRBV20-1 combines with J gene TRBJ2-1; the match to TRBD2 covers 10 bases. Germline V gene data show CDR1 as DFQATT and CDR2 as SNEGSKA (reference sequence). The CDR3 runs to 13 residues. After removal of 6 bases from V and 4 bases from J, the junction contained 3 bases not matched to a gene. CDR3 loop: CSAGTSVYNEQFF. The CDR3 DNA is TGCAGTGCCGGGACTAGCGTTTACAATGAGCAGTTCTTC.

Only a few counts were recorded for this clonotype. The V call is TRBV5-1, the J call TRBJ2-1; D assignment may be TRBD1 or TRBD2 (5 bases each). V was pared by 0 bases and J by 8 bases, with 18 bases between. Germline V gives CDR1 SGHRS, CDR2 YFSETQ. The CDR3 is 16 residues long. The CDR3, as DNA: TGCGCCAGCAGCTTGGCCAGCTTAACTGGGGACGATGAGCAGTTCTTC. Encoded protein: CASSLASLTGDDEQFF.

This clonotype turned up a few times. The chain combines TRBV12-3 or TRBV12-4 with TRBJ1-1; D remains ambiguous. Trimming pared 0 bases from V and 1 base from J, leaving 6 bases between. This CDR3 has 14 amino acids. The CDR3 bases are TGTGCCAGCAGTTTAGCCTTTCCGAACACTGAAGCTTTCTTT. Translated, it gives CASSLAFPNTEAFF.

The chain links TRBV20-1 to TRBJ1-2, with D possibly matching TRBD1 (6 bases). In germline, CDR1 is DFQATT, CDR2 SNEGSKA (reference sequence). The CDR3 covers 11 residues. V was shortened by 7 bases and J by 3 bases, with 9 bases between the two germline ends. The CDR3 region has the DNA TGCAGTGTCTGGACAGACTATGGCTACACCTTC. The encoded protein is CSVWTDYGYTF.

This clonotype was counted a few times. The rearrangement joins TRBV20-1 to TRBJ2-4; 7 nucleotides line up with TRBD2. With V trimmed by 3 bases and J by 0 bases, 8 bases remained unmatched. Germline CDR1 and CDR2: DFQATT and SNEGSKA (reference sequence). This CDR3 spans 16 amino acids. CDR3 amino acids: CSARSAGVVAKNIQYF. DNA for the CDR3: TGCAGTGCTAGGTCCGCGGGAGTGGTAGCCAAAAACATTCAGTACTTC.

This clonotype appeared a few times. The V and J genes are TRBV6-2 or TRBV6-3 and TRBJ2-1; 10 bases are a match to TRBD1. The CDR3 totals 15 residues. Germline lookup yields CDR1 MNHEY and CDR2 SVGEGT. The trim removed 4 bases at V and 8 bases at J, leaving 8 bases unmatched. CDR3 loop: CASSFYPGTGDEQFF. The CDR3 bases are TGTGCCAGCAGTTTTTACCCCGGGACAGGGGATGAGCAGTTCTTC.

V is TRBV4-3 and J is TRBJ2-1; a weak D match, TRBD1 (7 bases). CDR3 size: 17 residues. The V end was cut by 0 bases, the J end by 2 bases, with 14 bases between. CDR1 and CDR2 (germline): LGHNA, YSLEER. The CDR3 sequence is CASSQDLGGGAYNEQFF. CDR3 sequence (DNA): TGCGCCAGCAGCCAAGATCTTGGAGGGGGCGCCTACAATGAGCAGTTCTTC.

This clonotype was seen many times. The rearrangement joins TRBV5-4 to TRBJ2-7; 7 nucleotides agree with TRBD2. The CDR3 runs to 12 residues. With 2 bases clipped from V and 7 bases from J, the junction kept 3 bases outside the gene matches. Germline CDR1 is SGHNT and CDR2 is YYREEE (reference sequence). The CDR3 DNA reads TGTGCCAGCAGCTTACAGCGGGGAGAGCAGTACTTC. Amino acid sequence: CASSLQRGEQYF.

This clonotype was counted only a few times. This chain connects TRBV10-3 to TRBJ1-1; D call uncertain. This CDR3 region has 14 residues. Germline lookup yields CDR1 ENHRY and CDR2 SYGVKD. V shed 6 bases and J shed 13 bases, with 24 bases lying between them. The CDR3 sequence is CAIREIPGATIVFF. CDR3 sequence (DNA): TGTGCCATCAGAGAAATCCCAGGCGCCACTATCGTTTTCTTT.

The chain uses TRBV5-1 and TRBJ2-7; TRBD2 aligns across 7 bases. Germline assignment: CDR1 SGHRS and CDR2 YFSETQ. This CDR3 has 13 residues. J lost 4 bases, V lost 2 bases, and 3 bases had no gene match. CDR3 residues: CASSFVGGYEQYF. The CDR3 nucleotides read TGCGCCAGCAGCTTCGTGGGGGGGTACGAGCAGTACTTC.